The 5 T cell receptor beta chains in this list originate from one sample, sequenced in a study of blood T cell repertoires in COVID-19. Method: immunoSEQ multiplex PCR; TCRdb's copy keeps in-frame clones and lacks some. The sample has fewer than 200,000 clones; 82% are singletons. Sequenced input: peripheral blood. These receptors all stem from a woman in her forties with COVID-19, enrolled during active disease.

This chain connects TRBV18 to TRBJ1-4, with 9 bases aligning to TRBD1. Germline CDR1 reads KGHSH; CDR2 reads LQKENI. The trim removed 5 bases at V and 3 bases at J, leaving 4 bases unmatched. The length of the CDR3 is 15 residues. In nucleotides, the CDR3 is TGTGCCAGCTCAGAGGACAGGGGAGCTAATGAAAAACTGTTTTTT. Translating gives CASSEDRGANEKLFF.

V is TRBV7-2 and J is TRBJ1-2, with 8 positions matching TRBD1. Germline V gene lookup returns CDR1 SGHTA and CDR2 FQGNSA. The CDR3 is made up of 14 amino acids. The V gene end was trimmed by 5 bases and the J gene end by 4 bases; junction bases not matched to a gene: 6. The CDR3 nucleotides are TGTGCCAGCAGCCAATGGGGGACAGGCTATGGCTACACCTTC. It specifies CASSQWGTGYGYTF.

The rearrangement links TRBV4-1 to TRBJ2-1; D is unresolved. The V end lost 1 base, the J end lost 1 base, and 8 bases lay between the germline ends. Germline CDR1 and CDR2: MGHRA and YSYEKL. The CDR3 totals 15 residues. Here the CDR3 DNA reads TGCGCCAGCAGCCAAGTCCTCAGTTCCTACAATGAGCAGTTCTTC. Encoded protein: CASSQVLSSYNEQFF.

The chain links TRBV30 to TRBJ1-2; D not resolved. Germline V gives CDR1 GTSNPN, CDR2 SVGIG (reference sequence). The CDR3 runs to 15 residues. The ends were cut back, 0 bases at V and 3 bases at J, with 14 bases in the middle. CDR3: CAWSVLGGRDYGYTF. CDR3 bases: TGTGCCTGGAGTGTACTGGGAGGCCGGGACTATGGCTACACCTTC.

This chain uses TRBV10-3 with TRBJ1-3, with D hard to call. With 10 bases removed from V and 1 base from J, the gap between germline ends came to 11 bases. Germline CDR1 and CDR2: ENHRY and SYGVKD. This CDR3 is 13 amino acids long. Here the CDR3 reads CATQAASGNTIYF. The CDR3 coding sequence is TGTGCCACCCAGGCCGCTTCTGGAAACACCATATATTTT.